This TCR beta chain was recovered during a study of vaccination effects on CD4 cells after COVID-19. Study context: With the ViraFEST assay, the study expanded antigen-specific CD4+ T cells using viral peptide pools, then sequenced them. About 2.2 million PBMC per well were cultured with 8.5 to 10 IU/ml IL-2 and 7.5 to 10 ug/ml peptides.

Profiling relied on immunoSEQ multiplex PCR, and the TCRdb table lists in-frame clones only, not all of them. The sample carries 45,000 or so clones, around 70% recorded once. CDR1 LNHDA and CDR2 SQIVND come from the germline V gene (reference sequence). CDR3 length: 13 amino acids. Trimming shortened V by 7 bases and J by 1 base, and 10 bases separated the two germline ends. As for this clone: Its antigen is not identified.

Following 10 days of culture, CD4+ T cells were isolated. Participants were given two doses of BNT162b2 or mRNA-1273 vaccine. No vaccinee had earlier SARS-CoV-2 infection, and nucleocapsid antibodies were negative. Broader study findings: Pronounced clonal contraction occurred in clones induced by infection and by vaccine late after vaccination.

The receptor's source is a human donor who received a COVID-19 vaccine. The chain employs TRBV19 and TRBJ1-1; D gene uncertain. Sequenced here: CD4+ T cells from PBMCs cultured without peptide, sampled after COVID-19 vaccination. The CDR3 bases are TGTGCCAGTAAGCCCTTTCAGAACACTGAAGCTTTCTTT. It is translated as CASKPFQNTEAFF.